This T cell receptor beta chain was documented in a study of blood T cell repertoires in COVID-19. Methods used by the authors: Researchers report that nucleated cell counts were estimated from reference gene primer amplification. Method: immunoSEQ multiplex PCR; TCRdb's copy keeps in-frame clones and lacks some. That table gives V, J and clone size, and the DNA gave D and trimming. The sample records some 62,000 clones, roughly 89% being singletons. CDR1 and CDR2 (germline): SGHNT, YYREEE (reference sequence). The CDR3 has 15 residues. V was pared by 4 bases and J by 3 bases, with 4 bases of the junction left unmatched.

The sequencing input was peripheral blood. This chain connects TRBV5-4 to TRBJ1-3; 10 bases are shared with TRBD1. This clonotype was obtained from a woman aged 80 or older with acute or convalescent COVID-19. The CDR3 DNA follows: TGTGCCAGCAGCCAGGACAGGGGGATTGGAAACACCATATATTTT. The encoded protein is CASSQDRGIGNTIYF.